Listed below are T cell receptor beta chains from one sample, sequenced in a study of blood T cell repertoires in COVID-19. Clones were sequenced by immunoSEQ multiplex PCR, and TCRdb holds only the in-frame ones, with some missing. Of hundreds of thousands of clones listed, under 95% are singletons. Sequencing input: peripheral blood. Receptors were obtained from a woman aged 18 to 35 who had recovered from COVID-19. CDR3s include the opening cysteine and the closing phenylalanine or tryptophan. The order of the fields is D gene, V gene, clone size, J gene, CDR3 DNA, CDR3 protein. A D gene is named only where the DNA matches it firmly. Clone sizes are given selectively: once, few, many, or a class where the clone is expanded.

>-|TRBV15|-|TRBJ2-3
TGTGCCACCGGGGCACGAGATACGCAGTATTTT
CATGARDTQYF
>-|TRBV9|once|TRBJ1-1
TGTGCCAGCAGCAATCATGGACTGGGGGCCCCTGAAGCTTTCTTT
CASSNHGLGAPEAFF
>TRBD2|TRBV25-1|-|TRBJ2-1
TGTGCCACCGCCCGGGGGGGCATGAATGAGCAGTTCTTC
CATARGGMNEQFF
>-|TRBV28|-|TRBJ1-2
TGTGCCAGCTCTCAACTCGGGGGGCACTATGGCTACACCTTC
CASSQLGGHYGYTF
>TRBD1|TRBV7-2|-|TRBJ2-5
TGTGCCAGCAGCCCAGGGACAGGGGGTCAGACCCAGTACTTC
CASSPGTGGQTQYF
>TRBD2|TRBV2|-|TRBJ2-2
TGTGCCAGCAGGGGAGGGCTAGGCGGTTCCGGGGAGCTGTTTTTT
CASRGGLGGSGELFF
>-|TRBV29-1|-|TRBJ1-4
TGCAGCGTTCTTGGAGCTAATGAAAAACTGTTTTTT
CSVLGANEKLFF
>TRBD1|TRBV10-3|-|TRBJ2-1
TGTGCCATCAGTAGGGACAGAAACAATGAGCAGTTCTTC
CAISRDRNNEQFF
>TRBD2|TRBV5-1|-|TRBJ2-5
TGCGCCAGCACCACTGGGGGGGGATTAGAGACCCAGTACTTC
CASTTGGGLETQYF
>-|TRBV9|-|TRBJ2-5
TGTGCCAGCAGCGTAGGCGGAGTTGGGGAGACCCAGTACTTC
CASSVGGVGETQYF
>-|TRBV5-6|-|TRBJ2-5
TGTGCCAGCAGCTTGGGTGGAGGTCCCCAGTACTTC
CASSLGGGPQYF
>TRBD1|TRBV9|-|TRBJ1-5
TGTGCCAGCAGCGTGGCAGGGGGCCGCAATCAGCCCCAGCATTTT
CASSVAGGRNQPQHF
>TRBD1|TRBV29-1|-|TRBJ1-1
TGCAGCGTCCGCCTACAGGGGGTCTCCACTGAAGCTTTCTTT
CSVRLQGVSTEAFF
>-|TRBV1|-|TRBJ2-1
-
CTSSQDLKTSYFCNEQFF
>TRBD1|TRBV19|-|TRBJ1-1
TGTGCCACCAAAGGGACAGGGCACACTGAAGCTTTCTTT
CATKGTGHTEAFF
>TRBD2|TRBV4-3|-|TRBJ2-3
TGCGCCAGCAGCCATACTAGCGGACCCACAGATACGCAGTATTTT
CASSHTSGPTDTQYF